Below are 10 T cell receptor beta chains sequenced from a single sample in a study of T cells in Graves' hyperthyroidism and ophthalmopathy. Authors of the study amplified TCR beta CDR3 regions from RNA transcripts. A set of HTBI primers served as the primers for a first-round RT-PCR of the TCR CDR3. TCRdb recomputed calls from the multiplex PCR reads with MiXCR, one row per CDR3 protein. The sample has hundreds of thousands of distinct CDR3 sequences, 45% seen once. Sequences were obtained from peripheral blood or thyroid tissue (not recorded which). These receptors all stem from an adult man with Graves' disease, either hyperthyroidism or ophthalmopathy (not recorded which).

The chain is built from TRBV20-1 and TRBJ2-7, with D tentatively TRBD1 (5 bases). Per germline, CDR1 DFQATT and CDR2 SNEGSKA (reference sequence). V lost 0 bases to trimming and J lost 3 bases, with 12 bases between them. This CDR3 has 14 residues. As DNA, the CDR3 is TGCAGTGCTAGAGATTTCCAGGGAAGCTACGAGCAGTACTTC. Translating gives CSARDFQGSYEQYF.

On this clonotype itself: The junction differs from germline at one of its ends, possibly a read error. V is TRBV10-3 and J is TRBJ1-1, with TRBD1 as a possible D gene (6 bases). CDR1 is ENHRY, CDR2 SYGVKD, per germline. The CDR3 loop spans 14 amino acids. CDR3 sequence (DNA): TGTGCCAGCAGGGTGACAGGAGTGAACACTGAAGCTCTCTTT. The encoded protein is CASRVTGVNTEALF.

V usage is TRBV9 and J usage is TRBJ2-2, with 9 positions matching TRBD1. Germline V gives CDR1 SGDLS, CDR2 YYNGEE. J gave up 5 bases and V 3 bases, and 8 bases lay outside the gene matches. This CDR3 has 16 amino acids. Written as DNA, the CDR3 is TGTGCCAGCAGCGCCCGGACAGGGGTGGGGACCGGGGAGCTGTTTTTT. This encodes CASSARTGVGTGELFF.

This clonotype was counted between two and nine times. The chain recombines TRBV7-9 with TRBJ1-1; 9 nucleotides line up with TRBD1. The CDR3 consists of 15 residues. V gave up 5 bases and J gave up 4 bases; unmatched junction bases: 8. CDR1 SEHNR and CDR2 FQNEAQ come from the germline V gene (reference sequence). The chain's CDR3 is CASSVDRGWGTEAFF. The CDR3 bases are TGTGCCAGCAGCGTAGACAGGGGGTGGGGCACTGAAGCTTTCTTT.

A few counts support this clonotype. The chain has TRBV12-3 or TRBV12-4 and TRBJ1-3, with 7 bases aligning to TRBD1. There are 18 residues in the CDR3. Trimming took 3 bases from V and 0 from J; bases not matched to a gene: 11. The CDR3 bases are TGTGCCAGCAGTTTCCACACCCAGGACAGGAACTCTGGAAACACCATATATTTT. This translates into CASSFHTQDRNSGNTIYF.

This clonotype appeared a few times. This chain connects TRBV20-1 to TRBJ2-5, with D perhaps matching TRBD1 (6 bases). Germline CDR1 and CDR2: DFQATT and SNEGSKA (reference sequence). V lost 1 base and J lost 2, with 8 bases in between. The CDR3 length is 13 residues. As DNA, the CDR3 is TGCAGTGCTAGAGTCGACAGGCAAGAGACCCAGTACTTC. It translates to CSARVDRQETQYF.

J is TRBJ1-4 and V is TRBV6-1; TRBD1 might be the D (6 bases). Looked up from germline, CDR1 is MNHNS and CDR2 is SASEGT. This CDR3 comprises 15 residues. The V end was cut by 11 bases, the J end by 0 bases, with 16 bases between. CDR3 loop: CARRTAIATNEKLFF. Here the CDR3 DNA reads TGTGCCCGACGGACAGCGATTGCAACTAATGAAAAACTGTTTTTT.

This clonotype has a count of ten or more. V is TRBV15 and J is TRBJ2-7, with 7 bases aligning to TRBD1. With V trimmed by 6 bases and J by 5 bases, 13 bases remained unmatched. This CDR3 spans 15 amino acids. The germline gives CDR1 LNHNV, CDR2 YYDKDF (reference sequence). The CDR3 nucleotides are TGTGCCACCAGTTCTCGTACAGGGGAAGGGGACGAGCAGTACTTC. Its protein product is CATSSRTGEGDEQYF.

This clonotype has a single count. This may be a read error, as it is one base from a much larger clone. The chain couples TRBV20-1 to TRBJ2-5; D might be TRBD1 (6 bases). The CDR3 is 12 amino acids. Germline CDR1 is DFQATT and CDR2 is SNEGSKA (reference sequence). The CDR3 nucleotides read TGCAGTACTAGTCTGAGGGGGGAGACCCAGTACTTC. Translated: CSTSLRGETQYF.

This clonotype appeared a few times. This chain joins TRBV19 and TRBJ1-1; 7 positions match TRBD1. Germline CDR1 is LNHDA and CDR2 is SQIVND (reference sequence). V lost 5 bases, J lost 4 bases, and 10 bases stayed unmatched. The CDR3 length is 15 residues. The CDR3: CASSGSRQGGTEAFF. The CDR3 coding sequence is TGTGCCAGTAGTGGGTCCCGCCAGGGGGGCACTGAAGCTTTCTTT.